Each of the 2 T cell receptor beta chains below was sequenced from the same sample in a study of early T cells in non-severe SARS-CoV-2 infection. TCRdb processed the 5' RACE reads anew with MiXCR; each CDR3 protein has one entry. The sample lists some 100,000 distinct CDR3 sequences, roughly 14% occurring once. The sequenced sample was whole blood. These receptors were collected from an adult who was a healthcare worker with PCR-confirmed SARS-CoV-2 infection or an uninfected control (not recorded which).

The chain employs TRBV6-6 and TRBJ2-1; 11 bases fit TRBD2. J was trimmed by 1 base and V by 2 bases; bases with no gene match: 13. CDR1 and CDR2 (germline): MNHNY, SVGAGI (reference sequence). There are 20 residues in the CDR3. This CDR3 reads CASSYRDSGGAITSYNEQFF. In DNA, the CDR3 is TGTGCCAGCAGTTACCGAGATAGCGGGGGGGCCATTACATCCTACAATGAGCAGTTCTTC.

There are a few counts of this clonotype. This chain joins TRBV30 and TRBJ2-1, with 7 nucleotides matching TRBD2. The length of the CDR3 is 12 residues. Germline V gives CDR1 GTSNPN, CDR2 SVGIG (reference sequence). V was pared by 5 bases and J by 3 bases, with 1 base of the junction left unmatched. The DNA for the CDR3 is TGTGCCTGGGAGCGGGACTACAATGAGCAGTTCTTC. Translating gives CAWERDYNEQFF.